The 24 T cell receptor beta chains in this list originate from one sample, sequenced in a study of neurological immune-mediated disorders. TCRdb independently ran MiXCR on the 5' RACE reads; one entry per CDR3 protein. This table holds roughly 32,000 distinct CDR3 sequences, roughly 13% found once. Time point noted: technical triplicate 2. Sequencing input: CD4+ T cells from blood. Source of these receptors: a female donor with HTLV-1-associated myelopathy (HAM/TSP).

This clonotype has a count of ten or more. V and J are TRBV20-1 and TRBJ2-7; 11 nucleotides line up with TRBD2. The CDR3 is 14 amino acids. CDR1 is DFQATT and CDR2 is SNEGSKA in the germline V gene (reference sequence). V lost 2 bases to trimming and J lost 6 bases; unmatched junction nucleotides: 6. The CDR3 DNA reads as TGCAGTGCTAGAATGGCTAGCGGGAGGATCGAGCAGTACTTC. Translation: CSARMASGRIEQYF.

At least ten counts were recorded for this clonotype. The V call is TRBV4-3, the J call TRBJ1-3; no reliable D call. The V end was cut by 4 bases, the J end by 8 bases, with 6 bases between. This CDR3 contains 11 residues. Germline V gene sequence: CDR1 LGHNA, CDR2 YSLEER. This CDR3 is CASSPGYTIYF. DNA of the CDR3: TGCGCCAGCAGCCCGGGGTACACCATATATTTT.

There are many counts of this clonotype. Germline is not matched at one junction end, which may reflect a read error. The chain is built from TRBV20-1 and TRBJ1-5, with D unclear. Per the germline V gene, CDR1 is DFQATT and CDR2 is SNEGSKA (reference sequence). CDR3 size: 15 residues. The DNA for the CDR3 is TGCAGCGCTAGCATGTCTCGGGGAAACCGGCAGCCCCAGCATTTT. This encodes CSASMSRGNRQPQHF.

This clonotype is labeled as medium-sized. This sequence joins TRBV10-3 and TRBJ1-2; D not resolved. Trimming took off 5 bases at V and 4 bases at J, with 5 bases between the two ends. There are 11 residues in the CDR3. Germline V CDR1 and CDR2: ENHRY, SYGVKD. The CDR3 region has the DNA TGTGCCATCAGTTCCATCTATGGCTACACCTTC. Protein sequence: CAISSIYGYTF.

This clonotype was recorded many times. The CDR3 DNA follows: TGTGCCAGCAGACTCTCACTTCCCGCCCACGAGCAGTACTTC. Translating gives CASRLSLPAHEQYF. The chain uses TRBV28 and TRBJ2-7; D is unclear. The V gene lost 6 bases and the J gene lost 5 bases, with 17 bases spanning the gap. This CDR3 comprises 14 residues. Germline loops: CDR1 MDHEN, CDR2 SYDVKM.

This clonotype was observed at least ten times. V is TRBV20-1 and J is TRBJ2-1; 7 positions match TRBD1. CDR1 and CDR2 from the germline V gene are DFQATT and SNEGSKA (reference sequence). The CDR3 length is 15 residues. Trimming took 3 bases from V and 0 from J; bases not matched to a gene: 5. CDR3 sequence reads: CSARITGVSYNEQFF. In DNA, the CDR3 is TGCAGTGCTAGGATTACAGGGGTCTCCTACAATGAGCAGTTCTTC.

This clonotype was detected ten times or more. The chain links TRBV6-5 to TRBJ2-3; perhaps D is TRBD1 or TRBD2 (6 bases each). Germline CDR1 MNHEY, CDR2 SVGAGI. V was trimmed by 4 bases and J by 2 bases, leaving 16 bases between them. The CDR3 length is 16 residues. This chain's CDR3 is CASSSRGAGHTDTQYF. CDR3 DNA sequence: TGTGCCAGCAGTTCCCGAGGGGCGGGACACACAGATACGCAGTATTTT.

The chain couples TRBV12-5 to TRBJ1-5; TRBD1 aligns across 7 bases. CDR3 size: 16 residues. CDR1 and CDR2 (germline): LGHNT, FRNRAP. J was trimmed by 4 bases and V by 1 base; bases with no gene match: 7. CDR3 loop: CASGLGTGFRNQPQHF. The CDR3 nucleotides read TGTGCTAGTGGTTTGGGGACAGGTTTTAGAAATCAGCCCCAGCATTTT.

This clonotype was recorded a few times. A much larger clone lies one base from this, so it may be a read error. The rearrangement joins TRBV20-1 to TRBJ1-1; D gene ambiguous. Trimming took 6 bases from V and 0 from J, leaving 17 bases between them. Germline CDR1 reads DFQATT; CDR2 reads SNEGSKA (reference sequence). CDR3 length: 15 residues. The CDR3: CSAHGFYGMNTEAFF. The CDR3, as DNA: TGCAGTGCCCATGGTTTCTACGGCATGAACACTGAAGCTTTCTTT.

In its sample, this clonotype was seen many times. J is TRBJ2-5 and V is TRBV5-1, with 7 bases identical to TRBD1. Germline values: CDR1 SGHRS, CDR2 YFSETQ. V trimming: 3 bases; J trimming: 2 bases; junction bases outside the gene matches: 1. The CDR3 is 13 amino acids. The CDR3 loop is CASSSGQQETQYF. CDR3 in DNA: TGCGCCAGCAGCTCGGGACAGCAAGAGACCCAGTACTTC. The full variable domain, completed using reference TRBV5-1 and TRBJ2-5, is KAGVTQTPRYLIKTRGQQVTLSCSPISGHRSVSWYQQTPGQGLQFLFEYFSETQRNKGNFPGRFSGRQFSNSRSEMNVSTLELGDSALYLCASSSGQQETQYFGPGTRLLVL.

This clonotype has ten or more counts. This chain connects TRBV5-1 to TRBJ1-1, with D perhaps matching TRBD1 (6 bases). This CDR3 region has 13 residues. Germline CDR1 and CDR2: SGHRS and YFSETQ. Between the trimmed V and J ends, which lost 5 bases and 7 bases, there was a span of 15 bases. CDR3 sequence reads: CASSNGQTNEAFF. In nucleotides, the CDR3 is TGCGCCAGCAGTAACGGACAGACCAATGAAGCTTTCTTT. Complete variable domain (other parts from reference TRBV5-1 and TRBJ1-1): KAGVTQTPRYLIKTRGQQVTLSCSPISGHRSVSWYQQTPGQGLQFLFEYFSETQRNKGNFPGRFSGRQFSNSRSEMNVSTLELGDSALYLCASSNGQTNEAFFGQGTRLTVV.

Comment on this clonotype: A read error may explain this, as a much larger clone is one base away. This chain links TRBV27 with TRBJ1-2; 7 nucleotides agree with TRBD1. The length of the CDR3 is 14 residues. Germline V gives CDR1 MNHEY, CDR2 SMNVEV (reference sequence). Here the CDR3 reads CACSPATGSGGYTF. The CDR3 DNA reads TGTGCCTGCAGTCCCGCGACAGGGTCTGGGGGCTACACCTTC.

This clonotype was seen many times. The chain has TRBV14 and TRBJ2-1, with 13 bases matching TRBD2. Unmatched junction bases numbered 5, after V lost 2 bases and J lost 7 bases. Germline V gives CDR1 SGHDN, CDR2 FVKESK. This CDR3 is built from 16 residues. CDR3 residues: CASSQSGLAGENEQFF. DNA of the CDR3: TGTGCCAGCAGCCAATCTGGACTAGCGGGGGAAAATGAGCAGTTCTTC.

This clonotype was seen many times. The V call is TRBV20-1, the J call TRBJ2-1, with unresolved D. The CDR3 is made up of 12 amino acids. Trimming took 7 bases from V and 5 from J, leaving 12 bases between them. Looked up from germline, CDR1 is DFQATT and CDR2 is SNEGSKA (reference sequence). CDR3 sequence reads: CSGSRGHNEQFF. CDR3 DNA: TGCAGTGGGAGCCGTGGCCACAATGAGCAGTTCTTC.

This clonotype was seen ten or more times. V is TRBV15 and J is TRBJ2-5, with a possible D match to TRBD1 (5 bases). With 7 bases removed from V and 5 bases from J, the gap between germline ends came to 17 bases. The germline gives CDR1 LNHNV, CDR2 YYDKDF (reference sequence). The CDR3 has 14 amino acids. The DNA for the CDR3 is TGTGCCACCAAGGGGATCGCCGGTAGGGAGACCCAGTACTTC. Residues: CATKGIAGRETQYF. The whole variable domain, filled in from reference TRBV15 and TRBJ2-5, reads DAMVIQNPRYQVTQFGKPVTLSCSQTLNHNVMYWYQQKSSQAPKLLFHYYDKDFNNEADTPDNFQSRRPNTSFCFLDIRSPGLGDTAMYLCATKGIAGRETQYFGPGTRLLVL.

This clonotype was recorded at least ten times. This chain joins TRBV18 and TRBJ2-2, with D unclear. The germline V and J ends were trimmed by 3 bases and 4 bases, with 9 bases remaining between them. This CDR3 spans 14 amino acids. CDR1 KGHSH and CDR2 LQKENI come from the germline V gene. In DNA, the CDR3 is TGTGCCAGCTCACCCATCGCCGGCACCGGGGAGCTGTTTTTT. Its protein product is CASSPIAGTGELFF. The full variable domain, with the rest looked up from reference TRBV18 and TRBJ2-2, is NAGVMQNPRHLVRRRGQEARLRCSPMKGHSHVYWYRQLPEEGLKFMVYLQKENIIDESGMPKERFSAEFPKEGPSILRIQQVVRGDSAAYFCASSPIAGTGELFFGEGSRLTVL.

This clonotype was counted ten times or more. The chain recombines TRBV20-1 with TRBJ2-1; TRBD2 is a possible D gene (7 bases). The germline CDR1 and CDR2 sequences are DFQATT and SNEGSKA (reference sequence). Trimming took 6 bases from V and 7 from J, leaving 22 bases between them. There are 15 residues in the CDR3. The CDR3: CSALTGTTSRNEQFF. The CDR3 DNA follows: TGCAGTGCGCTAACAGGGACTACCTCGAGAAATGAGCAGTTCTTC.

This clonotype has at least ten counts. The rearrangement uses TRBV29-1 and TRBJ2-1, with TRBD2 matching 10 bases. Germline V gene data show CDR1 as SQVTM and CDR2 as ANQGSEA. The trim removed 7 bases at V and 9 bases at J, leaving 12 bases unmatched. This CDR3 has 14 amino acids. CDR3 region: CSARPSSGSLEQFF. In DNA form, the CDR3 reads TGCAGCGCCAGACCCTCTAGCGGGAGTCTTGAGCAGTTCTTC.

The table lists this clonotype with many counts. This sequence joins TRBV7-8 and TRBJ2-3; 8 bases align to TRBD2. Trimming at V came to 5 bases and at J to 6 bases, leaving 10 bases not matched to a gene. CDR3 length equals 15 residues. Germline values: CDR1 SGHVS, CDR2 FQNEAQ. CDR3 amino acids: CASSQQAGAWDTQYF. The DNA for the CDR3 is TGTGCCAGCAGCCAGCAAGCGGGAGCGTGGGATACGCAGTATTTT.

At least ten counts were recorded for this clonotype. The V and J genes are TRBV7-2 and TRBJ2-3, with 8 bases aligning to TRBD2. V trimming: 3 bases; J trimming: 2 bases; junction bases outside the gene matches: 7. The CDR3 covers 16 residues. The germline CDR1 and CDR2 sequences are SGHTA and FQGNSA. CDR3 sequence: CASSLRSSGFTDTQYF. CDR3 DNA: TGTGCCAGCAGCTTGAGGTCTAGCGGGTTCACAGATACGCAGTATTTT.

This sequence joins TRBV6-9 and TRBJ2-3; D possibly corresponds to TRBD2 (6 bases). The CDR3 totals 14 residues. Trimming cost V 10 bases and J 4 bases, with 18 bases left between them. CDR1 is MNHGY, CDR2 SVAAGI, per germline. CDR3 protein: CANLTRVCPDTQYF. CDR3 bases: TGTGCCAACCTGACTAGAGTGTGTCCAGATACGCAGTATTTT.

At least ten counts were recorded for this clonotype. DNA of the CDR3: TGTGCCAGCAGCTTAGACGGGAGGGCAGGTATAGGCGAGCAGTACTTC. Translating it yields CASSLDGRAGIGEQYF. V and J are TRBV7-2 and TRBJ2-7; the match to TRBD2 covers 8 bases. Germline V gives CDR1 SGHTA, CDR2 FQGNSA. V gave up 1 base and J gave up 6 bases; unmatched junction bases: 11. CDR3 size: 16 residues.

This clonotype was observed many times. This chain links TRBV3-1 with TRBJ2-7; unclear D gene. V lost 0 bases, J lost 4 bases, and 7 bases lay in between. The CDR3 is made up of 13 amino acids. CDR1 and CDR2 (germline): LGHDT, YNNKEL (reference sequence). DNA of the CDR3: TGTGCCAGCAGCCAAGATCTAGGGTACGAGCAGTACTTC. Protein: CASSQDLGYEQYF.

This clonotype was observed at least ten times. The chain is built from TRBV28 and TRBJ2-4; possible D gene TRBD2, 5 bases. The V end was cut by 4 bases, the J end by 7 bases, with 14 bases between. Germline CDR1 is MDHEN and CDR2 is SYDVKM. The CDR3 consists of 14 residues. Here the CDR3 DNA reads TGTGCCAGCAGTTCGACGGGAATGTTGAACATTCAGTACTTC. Amino acids: CASSSTGMLNIQYF.